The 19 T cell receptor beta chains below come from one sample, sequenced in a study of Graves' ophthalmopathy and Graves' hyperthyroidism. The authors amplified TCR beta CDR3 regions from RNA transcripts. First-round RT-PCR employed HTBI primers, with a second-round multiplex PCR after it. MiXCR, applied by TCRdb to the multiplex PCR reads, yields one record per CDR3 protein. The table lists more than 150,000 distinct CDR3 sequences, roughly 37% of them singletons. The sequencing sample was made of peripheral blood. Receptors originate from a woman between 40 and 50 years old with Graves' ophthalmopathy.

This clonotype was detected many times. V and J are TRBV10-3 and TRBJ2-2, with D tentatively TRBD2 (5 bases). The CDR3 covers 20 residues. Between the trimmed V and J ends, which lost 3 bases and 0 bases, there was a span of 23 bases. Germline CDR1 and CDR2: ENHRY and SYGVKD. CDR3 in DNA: TGTGCCATCAGTGATCGACTCGGGGTAACGGGCTCCTCGAACACCGGGGAGCTGTTTTTT. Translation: CAISDRLGVTGSSNTGELFF.

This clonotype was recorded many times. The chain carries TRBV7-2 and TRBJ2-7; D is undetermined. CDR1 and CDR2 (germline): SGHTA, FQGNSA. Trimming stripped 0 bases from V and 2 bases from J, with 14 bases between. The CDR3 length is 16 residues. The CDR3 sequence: CASSLAGTSEAYEQYF. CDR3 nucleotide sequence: TGTGCCAGCAGCTTAGCGGGTACTTCCGAAGCCTACGAGCAGTACTTC.

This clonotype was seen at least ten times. The CDR3 protein is CASSPAAGRETQYF. Here the CDR3 DNA reads TGTGCCAGCTCACCGGCCGCAGGGCGGGAGACCCAGTACTTC. The chain couples TRBV18 to TRBJ2-5; the D gene is possibly TRBD1 (5 bases). The germline V and J ends were trimmed by 3 bases and 5 bases, with 13 bases remaining between them. The length of the CDR3 is 14 residues. Germline lookup yields CDR1 KGHSH and CDR2 LQKENI. The full variable domain, completed using reference TRBV18 and TRBJ2-5, is NAGVMQNPRHLVRRRGQEARLRCSPMKGHSHVYWYRQLPEEGLKFMVYLQKENIIDESGMPKERFSAEFPKEGPSILRIQQVVRGDSAAYFCASSPAAGRETQYFGPGTRLLVL.

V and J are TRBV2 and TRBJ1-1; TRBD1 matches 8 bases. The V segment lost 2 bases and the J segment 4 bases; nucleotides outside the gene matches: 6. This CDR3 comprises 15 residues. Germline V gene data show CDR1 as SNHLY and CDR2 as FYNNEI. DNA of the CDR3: TGTGCCAGCAGTGAACGCCGACAGGGGAGCACTGAAGCTTTCTTT. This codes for CASSERRQGSTEAFF.

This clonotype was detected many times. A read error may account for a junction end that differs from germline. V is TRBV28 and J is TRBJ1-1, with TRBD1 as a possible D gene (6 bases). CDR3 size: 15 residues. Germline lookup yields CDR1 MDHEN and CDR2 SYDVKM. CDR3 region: CASSLSDRMNAEAFF. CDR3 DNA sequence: TGTGCCAGCAGTTTAAGCGACAGGATGAACGCTGAAGCTTTCTTT.

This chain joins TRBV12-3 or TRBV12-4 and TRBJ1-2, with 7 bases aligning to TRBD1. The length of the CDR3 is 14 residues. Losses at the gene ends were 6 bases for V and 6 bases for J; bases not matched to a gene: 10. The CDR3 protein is CASSLQGLNDGYTF. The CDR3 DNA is TGTGCCAGCAGCCTACAGGGGCTGAATGATGGCTACACCTTC.

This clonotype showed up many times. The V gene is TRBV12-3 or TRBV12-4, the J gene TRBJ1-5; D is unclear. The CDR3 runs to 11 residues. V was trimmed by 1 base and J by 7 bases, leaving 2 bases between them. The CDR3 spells CASSLGQPQHF. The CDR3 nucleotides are TGTGCCAGCAGTTTAGGGCAGCCCCAGCATTTT.

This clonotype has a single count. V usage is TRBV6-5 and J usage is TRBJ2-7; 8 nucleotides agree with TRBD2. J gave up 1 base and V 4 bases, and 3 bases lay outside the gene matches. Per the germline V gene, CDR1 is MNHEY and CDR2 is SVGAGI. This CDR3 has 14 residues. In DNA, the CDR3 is TGTGCCAGCAGTTCCCGGGGGGGTTCCTACGAGCAGTACTTC. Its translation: CASSSRGGSYEQYF.

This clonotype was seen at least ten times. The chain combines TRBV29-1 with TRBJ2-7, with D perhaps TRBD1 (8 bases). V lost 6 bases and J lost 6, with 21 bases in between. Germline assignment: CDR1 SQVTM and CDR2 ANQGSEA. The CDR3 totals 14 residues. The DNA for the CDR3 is TGCAGCGTCGGGGGGACAGGCCTGCGGGGCGAGCAGTACTTC. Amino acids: CSVGGTGLRGEQYF.

The CDR3 DNA sequence: TGTGCCAGCAGTTACTTGCCAGCGGGAGGTCGGACCGGGGAGCTGTTTTTT. Its translation is CASSYLPAGGRTGELFF. V is TRBV6-5 and J is TRBJ2-2; 9 bases fit TRBD2. Looked up from germline, CDR1 is MNHEY and CDR2 is SVGAGI. This CDR3 has 17 amino acids. J lost 5 bases, V lost 1 base, and 8 bases had no gene match.

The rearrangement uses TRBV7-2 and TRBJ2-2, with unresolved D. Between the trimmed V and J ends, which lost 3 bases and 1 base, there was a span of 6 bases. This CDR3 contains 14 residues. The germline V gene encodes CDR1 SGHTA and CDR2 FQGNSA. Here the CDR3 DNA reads TGTGCCAGCAGCTTCAACAGGAACACCGGGGAGCTGTTTTTT. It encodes CASSFNRNTGELFF.

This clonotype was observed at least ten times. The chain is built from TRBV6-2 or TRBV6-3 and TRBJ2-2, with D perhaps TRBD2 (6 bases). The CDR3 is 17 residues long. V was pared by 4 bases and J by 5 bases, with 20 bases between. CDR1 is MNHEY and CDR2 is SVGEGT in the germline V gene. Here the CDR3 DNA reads TGTGCCAGCAGTTTTCCGTTCGGAGGGGATCTTACCGGGGAGCTGTTTTTT. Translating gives CASSFPFGGDLTGELFF.

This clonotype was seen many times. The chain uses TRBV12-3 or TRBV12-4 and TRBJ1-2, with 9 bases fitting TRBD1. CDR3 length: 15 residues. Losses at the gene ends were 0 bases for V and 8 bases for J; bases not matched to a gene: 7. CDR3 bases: TGTGCCAGCAGTTTAGCGCCGGGACAGGGAGACGGCTACACCTTC. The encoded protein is CASSLAPGQGDGYTF.

For the CDR3, the DNA is TGTGCCACCAGTGAAGGGGGTCGGGCAGGAGCATCCTACGAGCAGTACTTC. This translates into CATSEGGRAGASYEQYF. The rearrangement joins TRBV24-1 to TRBJ2-7; D is perhaps TRBD1 (6 bases). V was shortened by 4 bases and J by 1 base, with 19 bases between the two germline ends. This CDR3 has 17 residues. CDR1 is KGHDR, CDR2 SFDVKD, per germline.

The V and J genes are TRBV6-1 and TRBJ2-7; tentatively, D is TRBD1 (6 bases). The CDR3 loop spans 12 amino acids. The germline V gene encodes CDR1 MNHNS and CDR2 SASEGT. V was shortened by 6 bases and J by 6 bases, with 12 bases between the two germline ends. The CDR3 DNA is TGTGCCAGCAGCTCAGGGGTGCGCGAGCAGTACTTC. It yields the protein CASSSGVREQYF.

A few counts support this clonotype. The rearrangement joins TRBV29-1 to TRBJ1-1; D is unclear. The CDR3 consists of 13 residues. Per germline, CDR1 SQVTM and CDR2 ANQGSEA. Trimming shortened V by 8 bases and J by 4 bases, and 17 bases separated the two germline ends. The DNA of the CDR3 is TGCAGCCCCGTTCTCGGGATCGGCACTGAAGCTTTCTTT. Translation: CSPVLGIGTEAFF.

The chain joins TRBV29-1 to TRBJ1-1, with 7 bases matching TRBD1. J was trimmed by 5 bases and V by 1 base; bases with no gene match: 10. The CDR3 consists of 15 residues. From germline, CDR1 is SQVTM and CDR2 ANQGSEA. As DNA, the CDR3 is TGCAGCGTTGAAGTCGTCAGGGGGGAGGAGACTGAAGCTTTCTTT. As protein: CSVEVVRGEETEAFF.

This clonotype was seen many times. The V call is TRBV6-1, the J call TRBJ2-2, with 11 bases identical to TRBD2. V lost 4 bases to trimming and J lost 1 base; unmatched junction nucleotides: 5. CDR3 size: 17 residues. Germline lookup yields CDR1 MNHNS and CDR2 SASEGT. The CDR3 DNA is TGTGCCAGCAGTGTATCGGGGACTAGCGGGAACACCGGGGAGCTGTTTTTT. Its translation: CASSVSGTSGNTGELFF.

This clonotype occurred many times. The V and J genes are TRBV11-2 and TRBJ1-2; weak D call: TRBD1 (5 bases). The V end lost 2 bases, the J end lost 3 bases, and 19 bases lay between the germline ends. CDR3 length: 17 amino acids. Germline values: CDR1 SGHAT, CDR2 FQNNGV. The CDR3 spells CASSLSLDFPGDYGYTF. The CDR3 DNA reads TGTGCCAGCAGCTTAAGTTTGGACTTCCCGGGGGACTATGGCTACACCTTC.